These T cell receptor beta chains were read from a single sample in a study of blood T cells in healthy people across ages. TCRdb used MiXCR to reprocess the 5' RACE reads, holding one entry per CDR3 protein. The sample lists 760,000 or so distinct CDR3 sequences; roughly 25% were seen once. The same data also went into a second study, on T cells of mothers and their children.

Sequences were obtained from blood. These receptors were collected from a boy younger than 18 in good health. CDR3s include the opening cysteine and the closing phenylalanine or tryptophan. The D gene is left open where the match is weak. Not every row has a clone size; where given, it reads once, few, many or a size class.

TRBJ2-3,.,TRBV15,few,TGTGCCACCAGCAGTGATCAGGGTGGAGGCACAGATACGCAGTATTTT,CATSSDQGGGTDTQYF
TRBJ2-5,.,TRBV20-1,few,TGCAGTGTGGTCCTGTCGGAGACCCAGTACTTC,CSVVLSETQYF
TRBJ2-7,.,TRBV20-1,.,TGCAGTGCCCCGAGTGCAGGGGTAGGGCACGAGCAGTACTTC,CSAPSAGVGHEQYF
TRBJ2-1,TRBD2,TRBV13,.,TGTGCCAGCAGCTACGGACTAGCGGGATGGTCCTACAATGAGCAGTTCTTC,CASSYGLAGWSYNEQFF
TRBJ2-1,.,TRBV20-1,.,TGCAGTGCCCCCCCCGGCGGGATTAAAGAGCAGTTCTTC,CSAPPGGIKEQFF
TRBJ2-7,TRBD2,TRBV20-1,few,TGCAGTGCTAGAGATCTAGCGGGACCCTCCTACGAGCAGTACTTC,CSARDLAGPSYEQYF
TRBJ2-5,.,TRBV4-1,few,TGCGCCAGCAGCCAAGGTGAGGTCAGGACCATACAAGAGACCCAGTACTTC,CASSQGEVRTIQETQYF
TRBJ2-1,TRBD2,TRBV20-1,few,TGCAGTGCTAGGCCGGGACTAGCTCTGGATGAGCAGTTCTTC,CSARPGLALDEQFF
TRBJ1-4,TRBD1,TRBV4-1,.,TGCGCCAGCAGCCCCAGGGGGAACGGTGAAAAACTGTTTTTT,CASSPRGNGEKLFF
TRBJ2-4,TRBD2,TRBV20-1,few,TGCAGTGCTAGAGAGGCATTTGGCGGGGGAGCCAAAAACATTCAGTACTTC,CSAREAFGGGAKNIQYF
TRBJ1-2,.,TRBV7-2,few,TGTGCCAGCAGCTTAGATCTAGGAACTGTAAATGGCTACACCTTC,CASSLDLGTVNGYTF
TRBJ2-2,TRBD1,TRBV29-1,.,TGCAGCGCTAGACAGGGGGGCACCGGGGAGCTGTTTTTT,CSARQGGTGELFF
TRBJ2-7,.,TRBV5-5,few,TGTGCCAGCAACCATTCCCCGAACAAGATAGCCTACGAGCAGTACTTC,CASNHSPNKIAYEQYF
TRBJ1-6,.,TRBV5-1,.,TGCGCCAGCAGCTTGGATGTGGATAATTCACCCCTCCACTTT,CASSLDVDNSPLHF
TRBJ2-7,TRBD1,TRBV7-2,.,TGTACCAGCAGCTTGGACAGGATTAGGTCCTACGAGCAGTACTTC,CTSSLDRIRSYEQYF
TRBJ2-1,.,TRBV7-8,.,TGTGCCAGCAGCCGCTCCTCGAGGGTCAATGAGCAGTTCTTC,CASSRSSRVNEQFF
TRBJ2-3,.,TRBV9,.,TGTGCCAGCAGCGTAGAGGGGGGGGCGGATACGCAGTATTTT,CASSVEGGADTQYF
TRBJ1-3,TRBD1,TRBV20-1,.,TGCAGTGCCGGGACAGGCGAGTCTCCCATATATTTT,CSAGTGESPIYF
TRBJ2-5,TRBD1,TRBV7-2,.,TGTGCCAGCAGCTCACCAGACAGGGAAGGGGAGACCCAGTACTTC,CASSSPDREGETQYF
TRBJ2-5,TRBD1,TRBV6-2/TRBV6-3,few,TGTGCCAGCACGACAGGGACATTGCAGTACTTC,CASTTGTLQYF